The next 14 T cell receptor beta chains were all read from a single sample in a study of blood T cell repertoires in COVID-19. Some clones are missing from TCRdb's copy, which holds only in-frame ones; the method was immunoSEQ multiplex PCR. The sample consists of approximately 440,000 clones, around 89% of them appearing once. The material sequenced was peripheral blood. These receptors all stem from a woman in her forties or fifties with COVID-19, enrolled during active disease.

In this sample, this clone turned up a few times. This chain uses TRBV7-3 with TRBJ2-2, with 7 bases that match TRBD1. Germline assignment: CDR1 SGHTA and CDR2 FQGTGA. V shed 0 bases, J shed 6 bases, and the junction held 1 base outside the gene matches. This CDR3 has 14 amino acids. The CDR3 bases are TGTGCCAGCAGCTTAACAGGGGGCCCCGGGGAGCTGTTTTTT. This codes for CASSLTGGPGELFF.

V and J are TRBV19 and TRBJ2-1; 7 positions agree with TRBD2. CDR1 is LNHDA and CDR2 is SQIVND in the germline V gene (reference sequence). Trimming cost V 4 bases and J 3 bases; bases outside gene matches: 0. This CDR3 contains 13 residues. CDR3 protein: CASSSGGYNEQFF. The DNA of the CDR3 is TGTGCCAGTAGTAGCGGGGGCTACAATGAGCAGTTCTTC. The whole variable domain, filled in from reference TRBV19 and TRBJ2-1, reads DGGITQSPKYLFRKEGQNVTLSCEQNLNHDAMYWYRQDPGQGLRLIYYSQIVNDFQKGDIAEGYSVSREKKESFPLTVTSAQKNPTAFYLCASSSGGYNEQFFGPGTRLTVL.

The chain has TRBV29-1 and TRBJ2-1, with TRBD2 as a possible D gene (6 bases). V lost 2 bases and J lost 11, with 19 bases in between. Per the germline V gene, CDR1 is SQVTM and CDR2 is ANQGSEA. The CDR3 has 14 amino acids. The CDR3 DNA reads TGCAGCGTTGAAACCGGGACTGGGGATTTTAAGCAGTTCTTC. Translation: CSVETGTGDFKQFF.

V gene TRBV6-2 or TRBV6-3 combines with J gene TRBJ1-6; D is undetermined. Germline V gene data show CDR1 as MNHEY and CDR2 as SVGEGT. The CDR3 length is 16 residues. Trimming left V 2 bases short and J 0 bases short, with 8 bases between. CDR3 in DNA: TGTGCCAGCAGTTACCTAAAGAGCTCCTATAATTCACCCCTCCACTTT. This encodes CASSYLKSSYNSPLHF.

V is TRBV11-2 and J is TRBJ2-7; the match to TRBD2 covers 8 bases. The junction had 8 bases not matched to a gene; V was cut back by 6 bases and J by 7 bases. CDR3 length: 13 amino acids. CDR1 is SGHAT and CDR2 is FQNNGV in the germline V gene. The CDR3 reads CASSGRGGIEQYF. As DNA, the CDR3 is TGTGCCAGCAGTGGCCGGGGGGGTATAGAGCAGTACTTC.

The chain is built from TRBV5-1 and TRBJ1-1; possible D gene TRBD1, 6 bases. Germline V lookup: CDR1 SGHRS, CDR2 YFSETQ. There are 14 residues in the CDR3. Trimming took off 2 bases at V and 1 base at J, with 9 bases between the two ends. The CDR3 sequence: CASSFSTGNTEAFF. The CDR3 DNA reads TGCGCCAGCAGCTTTTCGACAGGGAACACTGAAGCTTTCTTT.

This clone was found once. The chain has TRBV5-1 and TRBJ2-7, with 7 bases identical to TRBD1. Losses at the gene ends were 3 bases for V and 3 bases for J; bases not matched to a gene: 12. Germline CDR1 and CDR2: SGHRS and YFSETQ. CDR3 length equals 16 residues. CDR3 DNA: TGCGCCAGCAGCTCGAAACCGGGACAGAGGAGCTACGAGCAGTACTTC. Encoded protein: CASSSKPGQRSYEQYF.

This sequence joins TRBV29-1 and TRBJ1-1, with D unresolved. Germline assignment: CDR1 SQVTM and CDR2 ANQGSEA. V was pared by 3 bases and J by 1 base, with 9 bases between. The CDR3 length is 13 residues. The CDR3 DNA is TGCAGCGTTGAGCGGCAGACGAACACTGAAGCTTTCTTT. The encoded protein is CSVERQTNTEAFF.

This clone was seen just once. The rearrangement joins TRBV7-2 to TRBJ1-3; D unresolved. This CDR3 contains 13 residues. CDR1 is SGHTA and CDR2 is FQGNSA in the germline V gene. Trimming left V 2 bases short and J 9 bases short, with 11 bases between. The CDR3 sequence: CASSLWPPSTIYF. The CDR3 region has the DNA TGTGCCAGCAGCTTATGGCCCCCCAGCACCATATATTTT.

CDR3 DNA sequence: TGTGCCAGCAGCCCGGCACAGGGAAACACTGAAGCTTTCTTT. It yields the protein CASSPAQGNTEAFF. This chain connects TRBV7-6 to TRBJ1-1, with D perhaps matching TRBD1 (6 bases). The germline gives CDR1 SGHVS, CDR2 FNYEAQ. V was cut by 5 bases and J by 2 bases, with 12 bases left in between. There are 14 residues in the CDR3.

V usage is TRBV10-3 and J usage is TRBJ1-4; 7 bases fit TRBD1. This CDR3 is 15 amino acids long. Trimming removed 3 bases from V and 4 bases from J; junction bases left unmatched: 5. Germline V lookup: CDR1 ENHRY, CDR2 SYGVKD. CDR3 DNA: TGTGCCATCAGTGAAGGGCAGGGGGGTAATGAAAAACTGTTTTTT. It translates to CAISEGQGGNEKLFF.

This clone was observed a handful of times. The chain uses TRBV9 and TRBJ1-1; 10 nucleotides match TRBD1. V lost 0 bases to trimming and J lost 0 bases; unmatched junction nucleotides: 5. Germline CDR1 SGDLS, CDR2 YYNGEE. This CDR3 comprises 17 residues. Written as DNA, the CDR3 is TGTGCCAGCAGCGTAGCTGGGACAGGGGTAATGAACACTGAAGCTTTCTTT. Its translation: CASSVAGTGVMNTEAFF.

This CDR3 is CASSLGQFYGYTF. The CDR3 coding sequence is TGTGCCAGCAGCTTAGGGCAGTTCTATGGCTACACCTTC. J is TRBJ1-2 and V is TRBV7-8, with D uncertain. Per germline, CDR1 SGHVS and CDR2 FQNEAQ. CDR3 length: 13 amino acids. The germline V and J ends were trimmed by 1 base and 4 bases, with 7 bases remaining between them.

The genes are TRBV5-1 and TRBJ1-2; no reliable D call. Germline CDR1 is SGHRS and CDR2 is YFSETQ. The CDR3 spans 15 residues. V was pared by 0 bases and J by 0 bases, with 9 bases between. The CDR3: CASSLEEGPNYGYTF. In DNA form, the CDR3 reads TGCGCCAGCAGCTTGGAAGAGGGCCCTAACTATGGCTACACCTTC.